This T cell receptor (beta chain) was profiled in a study of cytomegalovirus exposure and HLA in healthy donors. Study-wide background: One earlier analysis, a look at about 179 million T cells, found some 120 million unique TCR beta sequences.

The CDR3 covers 13 residues. CDR1 SNHLY and CDR2 FYNNEI come from the germline V gene. The V end was cut by 4 bases, the J end by 9 bases, with 10 bases between. Unrecorded immune exposures were likely, despite nominal health at sampling. Use of 60 Vbeta and 13 Jbeta primers characterized the PCR. Clones were read by immunoSEQ multiplex PCR, and TCRdb kept only the in-frame ones, dropping some. The table lists fewer than 30,000 clones. The rearrangement links TRBV2 to TRBJ1-6, with D possibly TRBD1 on 5 matching bases. Sequencing was carried out using PBMCs. The origin of this receptor is a man younger than 40 in good health and CMV-seronegative. This CDR3 is CASSATEGSPLHF. For the CDR3, the DNA is TGTGCCAGCAGTGCGACAGAAGGTTCACCCCTCCACTTT.